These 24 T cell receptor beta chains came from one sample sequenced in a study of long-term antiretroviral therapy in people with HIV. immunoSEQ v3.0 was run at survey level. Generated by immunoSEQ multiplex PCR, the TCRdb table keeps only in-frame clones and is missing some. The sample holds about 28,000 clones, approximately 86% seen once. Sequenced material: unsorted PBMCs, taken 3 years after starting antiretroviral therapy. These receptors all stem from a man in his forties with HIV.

This CDR3 reads CASQADNYGYTF. The CDR3 coding sequence is TGTGCCAGTCAAGCAGATAACTATGGCTACACCTTC. The J gene is TRBJ1-2, the V gene TRBV19; D remains unclear. Germline-derived CDR1 and CDR2 are LNHDA and SQIVND (reference sequence). The V and J ends lost 8 bases and 1 base respectively, with 8 bases between them. This CDR3 comprises 12 residues.

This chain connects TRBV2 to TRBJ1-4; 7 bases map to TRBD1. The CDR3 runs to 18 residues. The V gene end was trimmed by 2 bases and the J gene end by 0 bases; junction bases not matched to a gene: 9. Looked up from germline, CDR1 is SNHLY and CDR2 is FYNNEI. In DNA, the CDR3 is TGTGCCAGCAGTGAATACGGGACAGCGAGTGCAACTAATGAAAAACTGTTTTTT. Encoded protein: CASSEYGTASATNEKLFF.

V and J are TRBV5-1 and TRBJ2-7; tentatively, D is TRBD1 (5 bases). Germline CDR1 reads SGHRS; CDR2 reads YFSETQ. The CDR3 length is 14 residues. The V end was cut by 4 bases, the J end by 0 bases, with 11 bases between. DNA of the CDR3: TGCGCCAGCAGCGTTGACAGCAGCTCCTACGAGCAGTACTTC. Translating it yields CASSVDSSSYEQYF.

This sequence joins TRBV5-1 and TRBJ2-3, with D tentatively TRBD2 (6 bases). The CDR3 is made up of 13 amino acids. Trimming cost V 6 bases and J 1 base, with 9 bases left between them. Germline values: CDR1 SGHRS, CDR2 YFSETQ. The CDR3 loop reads CASTWGGTDTQYF. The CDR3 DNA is TGCGCCAGCACCTGGGGGGGCACAGATACGCAGTATTTT.

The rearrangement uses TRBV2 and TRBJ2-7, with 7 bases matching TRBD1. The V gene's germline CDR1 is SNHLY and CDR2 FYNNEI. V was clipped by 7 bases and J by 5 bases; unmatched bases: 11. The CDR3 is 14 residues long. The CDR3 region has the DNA TGTGCCAGCAATACAGGGGCCTATGGGGACGAGCAGTACTTC. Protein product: CASNTGAYGDEQYF.

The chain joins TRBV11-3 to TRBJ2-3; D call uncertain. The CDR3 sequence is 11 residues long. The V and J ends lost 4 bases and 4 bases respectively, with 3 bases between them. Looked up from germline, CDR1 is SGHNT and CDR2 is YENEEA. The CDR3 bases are TGTGCCAGCAGCTCGGCAGATACGCAGTATTTT. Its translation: CASSSADTQYF.

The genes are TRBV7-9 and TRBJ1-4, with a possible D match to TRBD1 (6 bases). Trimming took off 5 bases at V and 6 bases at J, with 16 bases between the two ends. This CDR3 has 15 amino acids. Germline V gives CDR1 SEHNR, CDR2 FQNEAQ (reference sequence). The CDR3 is CASSPPGAGDEKLFF. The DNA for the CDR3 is TGTGCCAGCAGCCCCCCGGGGGCAGGCGATGAAAAACTGTTTTTT.

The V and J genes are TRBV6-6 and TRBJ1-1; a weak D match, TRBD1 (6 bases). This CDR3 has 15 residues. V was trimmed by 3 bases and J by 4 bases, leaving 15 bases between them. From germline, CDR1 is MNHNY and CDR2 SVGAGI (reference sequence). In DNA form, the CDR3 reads TGTGCCAGCAGTTATCTAGCAGGGGAAGGCACTGAAGCTTTCTTT. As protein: CASSYLAGEGTEAFF.

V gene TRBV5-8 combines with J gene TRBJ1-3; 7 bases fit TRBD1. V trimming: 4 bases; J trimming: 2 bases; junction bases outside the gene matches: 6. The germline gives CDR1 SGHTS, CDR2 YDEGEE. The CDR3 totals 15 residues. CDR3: CASSPSRGTGNTIYF. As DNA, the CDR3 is TGTGCCAGCAGCCCTTCCAGGGGGACTGGAAACACCATATATTTT. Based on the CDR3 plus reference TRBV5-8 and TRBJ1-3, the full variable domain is EAGVTQSPTHLIKTRGQQATLRCSPISGHTSVYWYQQALGLGLQFLLWYDEGEERNRGNFPPRFSGRQFPNYSSELNVNALELEDSALYLCASSPSRGTGNTIYFGEGSWLTVV.

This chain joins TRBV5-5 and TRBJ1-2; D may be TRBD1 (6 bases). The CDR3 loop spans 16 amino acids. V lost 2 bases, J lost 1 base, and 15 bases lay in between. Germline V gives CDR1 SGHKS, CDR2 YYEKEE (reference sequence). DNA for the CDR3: TGTGCCAGCAGCTTCTCCCACAGGGAACTTAACTATGGCTACACCTTC. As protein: CASSFSHRELNYGYTF.

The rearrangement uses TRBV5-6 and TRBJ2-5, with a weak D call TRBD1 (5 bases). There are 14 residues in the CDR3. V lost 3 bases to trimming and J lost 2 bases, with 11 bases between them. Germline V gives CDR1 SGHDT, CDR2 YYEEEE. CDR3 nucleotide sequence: TGTGCCAGCAGCTACCGACAGACACAAGAGACCCAGTACTTC. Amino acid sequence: CASSYRQTQETQYF.

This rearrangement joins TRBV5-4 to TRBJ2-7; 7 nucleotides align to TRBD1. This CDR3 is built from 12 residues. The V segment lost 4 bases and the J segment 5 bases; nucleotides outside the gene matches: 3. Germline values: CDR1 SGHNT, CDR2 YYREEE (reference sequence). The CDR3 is CASSLTGDEQYF. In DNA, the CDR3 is TGTGCCAGCAGCCTTACAGGGGACGAGCAGTACTTC.

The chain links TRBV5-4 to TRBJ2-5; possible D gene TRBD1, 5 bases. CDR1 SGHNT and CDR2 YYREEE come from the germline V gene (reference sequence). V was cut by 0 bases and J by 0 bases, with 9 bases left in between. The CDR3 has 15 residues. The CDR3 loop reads CASSLAQAYQETQYF. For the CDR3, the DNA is TGTGCCAGCAGCTTGGCACAGGCGTACCAAGAGACCCAGTACTTC.

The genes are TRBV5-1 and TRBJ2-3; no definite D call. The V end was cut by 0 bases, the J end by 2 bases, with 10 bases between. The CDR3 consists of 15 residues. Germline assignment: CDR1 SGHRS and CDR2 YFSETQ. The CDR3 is CASSLAGPYTDTQYF. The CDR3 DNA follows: TGCGCCAGCAGCTTGGCTGGCCCATACACAGATACGCAGTATTTT.

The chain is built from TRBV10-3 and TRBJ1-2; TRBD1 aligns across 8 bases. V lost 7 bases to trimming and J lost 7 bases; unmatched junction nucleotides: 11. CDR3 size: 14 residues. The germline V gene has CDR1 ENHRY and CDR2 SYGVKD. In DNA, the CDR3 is TGTGCCATCAATAAACAGGGGGATCCATCTGGCTACACCTTC. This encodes CAINKQGDPSGYTF.

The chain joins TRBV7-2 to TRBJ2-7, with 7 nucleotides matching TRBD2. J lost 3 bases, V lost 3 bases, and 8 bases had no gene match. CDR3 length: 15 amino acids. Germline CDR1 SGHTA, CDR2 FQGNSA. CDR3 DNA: TGTGCCAGCAGCTTTGGGCAGCGGGGATACTACGAGCAGTACTTC. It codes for CASSFGQRGYYEQYF.

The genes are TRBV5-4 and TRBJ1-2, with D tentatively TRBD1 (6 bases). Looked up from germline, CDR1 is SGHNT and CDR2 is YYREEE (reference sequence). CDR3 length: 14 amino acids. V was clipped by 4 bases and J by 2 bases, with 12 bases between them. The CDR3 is CASSRQDRNYGYTF. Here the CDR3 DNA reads TGTGCCAGCAGCCGGCAGGACAGAAACTATGGCTACACCTTC.

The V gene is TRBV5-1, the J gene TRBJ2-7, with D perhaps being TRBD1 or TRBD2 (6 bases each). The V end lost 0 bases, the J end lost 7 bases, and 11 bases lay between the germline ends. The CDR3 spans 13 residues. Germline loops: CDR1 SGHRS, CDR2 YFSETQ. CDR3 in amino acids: CASSLGGAREQYF. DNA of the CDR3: TGCGCCAGCAGCTTGGGGGGGGCGCGGGAGCAGTACTTC.

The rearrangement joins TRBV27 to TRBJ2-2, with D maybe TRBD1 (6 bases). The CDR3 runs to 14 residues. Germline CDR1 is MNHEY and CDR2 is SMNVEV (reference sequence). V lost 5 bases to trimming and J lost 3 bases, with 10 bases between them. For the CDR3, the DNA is TGTGCCAGCAGTAGGACAGTTTACACCGGGGAGCTGTTTTTT. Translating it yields CASSRTVYTGELFF.

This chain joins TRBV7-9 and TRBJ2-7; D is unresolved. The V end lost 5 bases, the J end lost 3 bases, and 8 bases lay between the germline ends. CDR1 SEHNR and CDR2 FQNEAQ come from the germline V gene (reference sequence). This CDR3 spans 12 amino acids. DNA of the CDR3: TGTGCCAGCAGCCTGCCCGGCTACGAGCAGTACTTC. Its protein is CASSLPGYEQYF. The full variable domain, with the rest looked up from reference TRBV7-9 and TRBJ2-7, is DTGVSQNPRHKITKRGQNVTFRCDPISEHNRLYWYRQTLGQGPEFLTYFQNEAQLEKSRLLSDRFSAERPKGSFSTLEIQRTEQGDSAMYLCASSLPGYEQYFGPGTRLTVT.

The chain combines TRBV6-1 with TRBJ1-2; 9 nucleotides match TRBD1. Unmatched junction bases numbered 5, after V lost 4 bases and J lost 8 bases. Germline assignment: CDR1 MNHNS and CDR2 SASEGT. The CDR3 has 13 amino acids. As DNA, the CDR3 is TGTGCCAGCAGTGCCGGGACAGGGATCGGCTACACCTTC. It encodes CASSAGTGIGYTF.

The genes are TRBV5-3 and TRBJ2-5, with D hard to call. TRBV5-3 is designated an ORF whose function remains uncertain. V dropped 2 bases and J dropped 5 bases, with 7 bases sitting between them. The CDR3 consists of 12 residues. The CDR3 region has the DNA TGTGCCAGAAGCTTCAGATACGAGACCCAGTACTTC. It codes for CARSFRYETQYF.

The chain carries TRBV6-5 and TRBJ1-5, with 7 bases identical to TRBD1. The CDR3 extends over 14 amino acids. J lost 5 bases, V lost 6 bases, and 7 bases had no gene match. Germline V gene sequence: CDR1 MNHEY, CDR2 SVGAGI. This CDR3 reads CASSQITGDQPQHF. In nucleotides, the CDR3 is TGTGCCAGCAGCCAGATAACAGGGGATCAGCCCCAGCATTTT.

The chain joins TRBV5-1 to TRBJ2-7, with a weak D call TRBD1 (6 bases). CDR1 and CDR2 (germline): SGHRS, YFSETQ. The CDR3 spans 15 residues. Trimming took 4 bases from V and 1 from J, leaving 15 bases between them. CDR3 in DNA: TGCGCCAGCAGCCTAGGGGTGGGGGCTTCCTACGAGCAGTACTTC. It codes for CASSLGVGASYEQYF.